This T cell receptor beta chain was sequenced during a study of blood T cell repertoires in COVID-19. Study summary: Acute and convalescent COVID-19 samples came from the United States, Italy and Spain. The analysed material was cDNA or gDNA that came from T cells, B-cell-depleted T cells, or PBMCs.

Germline values: CDR1 LNHDA, CDR2 SQIVND (reference sequence). The CDR3 is made up of 14 amino acids. The ends lost 5 bases at V and 8 bases at J; junction bases unmatched: 7. Per the original data handling: Nucleated cell number was recorded as an estimate derived from reference gene primer amplification. Sequencing used immunoSEQ multiplex PCR; TCRdb keeps in-frame clones, though not all of them. V and J calls and clone size are copied from that table; D and trimming were computed from the DNA. Among approximately 150,000 clones, roughly nine tenths were seen once, and the ten largest hold 3.5% to 4.5%.

This sequence was found in a woman aged 70 to 79 with acute or convalescent COVID-19. Sequencing was done on a sample of peripheral blood. V is TRBV19 and J is TRBJ2-1, with 9 bases identical to TRBD1. The DNA for the CDR3 is TGTGCCAGTAGTTGGGACAGGGTGGGGGATGAGCAGTTCTTC. This encodes CASSWDRVGDEQFF. Filled out from reference TRBV19 and TRBJ2-1, the complete variable domain reads DGGITQSPKYLFRKEGQNVTLSCEQNLNHDAMYWYRQDPGQGLRLIYYSQIVNDFQKGDIAEGYSVSREKKESFPLTVTSAQKNPTAFYLCASSWDRVGDEQFFGPGTRLTVL.